This T cell receptor (beta chain) was identified during a study of naive and memory T cell subsets. Study-level results: Naive repertoires, especially CD8, held a few larger clonotypes, possibly memory cells re-expressing CD45RA. No ground truth validated the naive and memory repertoire findings.

An equimolar mix of two oligonucleotides served as the beta constant-region primer for TRBC1 and TRBC2. Nested alpha and beta constant-region primers with the SP2 primer drove four PCR rounds on ligated cDNA. TCRdb re-called the UMI-ligation and nested PCR reads through MiXCR, storing one row per CDR3 protein. The sample records some 80,000 distinct CDR3 sequences, about 8.2% being singletons. About this clonotype: Its antigen is not identified.

Germline V gives CDR1 SGHTA, CDR2 FQGNSA. V lost 1 base to trimming and J lost 7 bases, with 14 bases between them. This CDR3 spans 16 amino acids. The receptor's source is a human donor in good health. The chain combines TRBV7-2 with TRBJ1-6; D perhaps matches TRBD1 (5 bases). The sample taken for sequencing was naive CD8+ T cells from blood. The CDR3 DNA reads TGTGCCAGCAGCTTAGAATCCGCAGGGATGAATTCACCCCTCCACTTT. Amino acid sequence: CASSLESAGMNSPLHF. The full variable domain, its missing parts supplied by reference TRBV7-2 and TRBJ1-6, is GAGVSQSPSNKVTEKGKDVELRCDPISGHTALYWYRQSLGQGLEFLIYFQGNSAPDKSGLPSDRFSAERTGGSVSTLTIQRTQQEDSAVYLCASSLESAGMNSPLHFGNGTRLTVT.